This T cell receptor (beta chain) was sequenced for a study of patients and donors after allogeneic stem cell transplantation. TCRdb re-derived calls from the RT-PCR reads in MiXCR, one entry per CDR3 protein. The sample shows over 350,000 distinct CDR3 sequences, roughly 17% of them seen only once. This sequence originates from a human donor who was either an allogeneic HSCT recipient or a stem cell or donor lymphocyte infusion donor (not recorded which). It is not recorded whose cells these are; they may come from a transplant donor. Input material: blood, either unsorted or a sorted T cell fraction (not recorded which).

CDR3 DNA sequence: TGTGCCATCAGTGAGTATCCGTACGAGCAGTACTTC. The encoded protein is CAISEYPYEQYF. The rearrangement links TRBV10-3 to TRBJ2-7; D unresolved. V gave up 1 base and J gave up 4 bases, with 5 bases separating them. Germline CDR1 and CDR2: ENHRY and SYGVKD. The CDR3 loop spans 12 amino acids.